Below are 29 T cell receptor beta chains sequenced from a single sample in a study of cytomegalovirus exposure and HLA in healthy donors. Both 60 Vbeta primers and 13 Jbeta primers went into the PCR. Assay: immunoSEQ multiplex PCR; the TCRdb copy retains only in-frame clones and omits some. The sample includes about 210,000 clones, around 80% of them seen just once. The sample comprised PBMCs. These receptors all stem from a boy younger than 18 in good health and CMV-seronegative.

This chain links TRBV19 with TRBJ2-5; D perhaps matches TRBD2 (5 bases). The V end was cut by 5 bases, the J end by 5 bases, with 18 bases between. CDR3 length equals 15 residues. From germline, CDR1 is LNHDA and CDR2 SQIVND (reference sequence). The CDR3 region has the DNA TGTGCCAGTAGTCCCCGGACCGGGGATCGGGAGACCCAGTACTTC. It yields the protein CASSPRTGDRETQYF.

Notes on this clone: A junction end diverges from the germline sequence, so it may reflect a read error. This chain joins TRBV7-7 and TRBJ1-2; D gene unclear. The length of the CDR3 is 15 residues. Germline V CDR1 and CDR2: SSHAT, FNYEAQ (reference sequence). The CDR3 bases are TGTGCTAGCAGCTTACCGACACCTCTGGGCTATGGCTACACCTTC. Translated, it gives CASSLPTPLGYGYTF.

This chain joins TRBV6-1 and TRBJ2-2, with D perhaps TRBD2 (6 bases). The germline gives CDR1 MNHNS, CDR2 SASEGT. The CDR3 loop spans 16 amino acids. V was cut by 0 bases and J by 4 bases, with 12 bases left in between. In DNA form, the CDR3 reads TGTGCCAGCAGTGAAGCGCGGGGCATGCTCACCGGGGAGCTGTTTTTT. It specifies CASSEARGMLTGELFF.

The chain couples TRBV6-1 to TRBJ2-7, with TRBD2 identical over 13 bases. The germline gives CDR1 MNHNS, CDR2 SASEGT. V was clipped by 0 bases and J by 2 bases; unmatched bases: 1. This CDR3 has 16 amino acids. The CDR3: CASSEAGLAGAYEQYF. CDR3 coding DNA: TGTGCCAGCAGTGAAGCCGGACTAGCGGGGGCCTACGAGCAGTACTTC.

V is TRBV12-5 and J is TRBJ2-3, with D tentatively TRBD2 (5 bases). The CDR3 extends over 15 amino acids. In germline, CDR1 is LGHNT, CDR2 FRNRAP. V lost 7 bases and J lost 3, with 17 bases in between. The CDR3 loop reads CASARRRLLTDTQYF. The CDR3 DNA follows: TGTGCTAGTGCCCGACGGAGGCTTTTAACAGATACGCAGTATTTT.

V and J are TRBV13 and TRBJ2-3, with 7 positions matching TRBD1. This CDR3 contains 16 residues. V shed 5 bases, J shed 5 bases, and the junction held 13 bases outside the gene matches. The germline V gene has CDR1 PRHDT and CDR2 FYEKMQ (reference sequence). CDR3 in amino acids: CASSLTGSHRVDTQYF. The CDR3 nucleotides read TGTGCCAGCAGCCTGACAGGGTCACATCGGGTAGATACGCAGTATTTT.

The V gene is TRBV4-2, the J gene TRBJ1-5, with unresolved D. The CDR3 loop spans 15 amino acids. CDR1 and CDR2 from the germline V gene are LGHNA and YNFKEQ. The ends were cut back, 1 base at V and 0 bases at J, with 7 bases in the middle. The DNA of the CDR3 is TGTGCCAGCAGCCAAGCTCAGTCTAGCAATCAGCCCCAGCATTTT. Amino acids: CASSQAQSSNQPQHF.

The chain employs TRBV4-1 and TRBJ1-1; TRBD1 aligns across 7 bases. Germline loops: CDR1 MGHRA, CDR2 YSYEKL. V trimming: 3 bases; J trimming: 11 bases; junction bases outside the gene matches: 18. The CDR3 consists of 16 residues. CDR3 residues: CASSQVHRDRYYLAFF. The DNA for the CDR3 is TGCGCCAGCAGCCAGGTTCACCGGGACAGATATTACCTTGCTTTCTTT.

The V gene is TRBV19, the J gene TRBJ1-1, with D tentatively TRBD1 (5 bases). Germline CDR1 and CDR2: LNHDA and SQIVND (reference sequence). V shed 9 bases and J shed 4 bases, with 12 bases lying between them. The CDR3 has 12 residues. DNA for the CDR3: TGTGCCAGCAGGGCAGGGTCCACTGAAGCTTTCTTT. Its protein product is CASRAGSTEAFF.

The rearrangement joins TRBV5-1 to TRBJ2-3, with 9 bases identical to TRBD1. Germline CDR1 and CDR2: SGHRS and YFSETQ. The CDR3 runs to 15 residues. Trimming removed 4 bases from V and 5 bases from J; junction bases left unmatched: 8. CDR3 protein: CASSPRDREKDTQYF. DNA for the CDR3: TGCGCCAGCAGCCCCCGGGACAGGGAAAAAGATACGCAGTATTTT.

V usage is TRBV6-5 and J usage is TRBJ2-1; 8 bases map to TRBD2. Germline V gene sequence: CDR1 MNHEY, CDR2 SVGAGI. J gave up 9 bases and V 5 bases, and 9 bases lay outside the gene matches. The CDR3 has 14 amino acids. The CDR3 region has the DNA TGTGCCAGCAGTCGGGGGGGGGTCCGGGGTGAGCAGTTCTTC. Its translation: CASSRGGVRGEQFF.

The chain uses TRBV9 and TRBJ2-6; perhaps TRBD1 as D (7 bases). The CDR3 runs 14 residues. Between the trimmed V and J ends, which lost 3 bases and 9 bases, there was a span of 13 bases. From germline, CDR1 is SGDLS and CDR2 YYNGEE. The CDR3 loop is CASSAQGGGNVLTF. The CDR3 DNA sequence: TGTGCCAGCAGCGCCCAGGGGGGAGGCAACGTCCTGACTTTC.

The rearrangement uses TRBV5-1 and TRBJ1-2; possible D gene TRBD1, 6 bases. V dropped 0 bases and J dropped 8 bases, with 11 bases sitting between them. Germline V CDR1 and CDR2: SGHRS, YFSETQ. The CDR3 has 13 residues. The CDR3: CASSLVGQYGYTF. The CDR3 region has the DNA TGCGCCAGCAGCTTGGTAGGACAGTACGGCTACACCTTC.

In this sample, this clone turned up a few times. Distinct nucleotide sequences in the sample also encode this CDR3. The V call is TRBV6-6, the J call TRBJ1-2; 7 bases line up with TRBD1. The CDR3 is made up of 14 amino acids. J gave up 2 bases and V 0 bases, and 0 bases lay outside the gene matches. The germline gives CDR1 MNHNY, CDR2 SVGAGI (reference sequence). For the CDR3, the DNA is TGTGCCAGCAGTTACTCGGACAGGAACTATGGCTACACCTTC. It specifies CASSYSDRNYGYTF.

The chain combines TRBV7-9 with TRBJ1-2, with unresolved D. The CDR3 spans 16 residues. Trimming stripped 1 base from V and 1 base from J, with 13 bases between. Germline values: CDR1 SEHNR, CDR2 FQNEAQ (reference sequence). CDR3 sequence reads: CASSLVSTEINYGYTF. The CDR3 nucleotides read TGTGCCAGCAGCTTAGTTAGTACAGAGATTAACTATGGCTACACCTTC.

The chain employs TRBV5-8 and TRBJ2-5; no firm D call. V dropped 0 bases and J dropped 4 bases, with 13 bases sitting between them. The germline CDR1 and CDR2 sequences are SGHTS and YDEGEE. CDR3 length equals 15 residues. CDR3 region: CASSLAVTARETQYF. CDR3 in DNA: TGTGCCAGCAGCTTGGCCGTGACTGCCCGAGAGACCCAGTACTTC. The variable domain in full, completed from reference TRBV5-8 and TRBJ2-5, reads EAGVTQSPTHLIKTRGQQATLRCSPISGHTSVYWYQQALGLGLQFLLWYDEGEERNRGNFPPRFSGRQFPNYSSELNVNALELEDSALYLCASSLAVTARETQYFGPGTRLLVL.

J is TRBJ2-7 and V is TRBV12-2; the D call TRBD2 from the table was never checked on the DNA. TRBV12-2 is termed a pseudogene. This CDR3 has 17 residues. In DNA, the CDR3 is TGTGCAAGTCGCTTTAACCCCCCGGACTCGAGCTCTCACGAGCAGTACTTC. Its translation is CASRFNPPDSSSHEQYF.

This sequence joins TRBV11-3 and TRBJ2-5; 10 positions agree with TRBD2. The CDR3 loop spans 15 amino acids. The V and J ends lost 1 base and 4 bases, in that order; junction bases with no gene match: 3. The germline gives CDR1 SGHNT, CDR2 YENEEA. CDR3 nucleotides: TGTGCCAGCAGCTTAGGGACTAGCGGAAGAGAGACCCAGTACTTC. Protein: CASSLGTSGRETQYF. The variable domain in full, completed from reference TRBV11-3 and TRBJ2-5, reads EAGVVQSPRYKIIEKKQPVAFWCNPISGHNTLYWYLQNLGQGPELLIRYENEEAVDDSQLPKDRFSAERLKGVDSTLKIQPAELGDSAVYLCASSLGTSGRETQYFGPGTRLLVL.

In regard to this clone: Its ends do not fully match the called genes, so a read error is possible. V gene TRBV15 combines with J gene TRBJ2-5; 14 nucleotides align to TRBD2. The CDR3 has 17 amino acids. Per the germline V gene, CDR1 is LNHNV and CDR2 is YYDKDF (reference sequence). CDR3 region: CATLGTSGGTSWETQHF. CDR3 sequence (DNA): TGTGCCACCCTCGGGACTAGCGGGGGTACCTCCTGGGAGACCCAGCACTTC.

This chain connects TRBV30 to TRBJ1-4; D gene unclear. The CDR3 consists of 13 residues. CDR1 is GTSNPN and CDR2 is SVGIG in the germline V gene (reference sequence). V lost 4 bases to trimming and J lost 0 bases, with 6 bases between them. The CDR3 DNA sequence: TGTGCCTGGAAAGGAGCAACTAATGAAAAACTGTTTTTT. Translated, it gives CAWKGATNEKLFF.

This chain links TRBV18 with TRBJ1-1; 8 bases align to TRBD1. Per germline, CDR1 KGHSH and CDR2 LQKENI. The CDR3 runs to 18 residues. V gave up 0 bases and J gave up 0 bases; unmatched junction bases: 9. CDR3 in DNA: TGTGCCAGCTCACCACCGGGTAGACAGGGGAAAATGAACACTGAAGCTTTCTTT. It codes for CASSPPGRQGKMNTEAFF.

This clone was seen only a few times. The J gene is TRBJ1-1, the V gene TRBV10-1; no definite D call. CDR1 WNHNN and CDR2 SYGVQD come from the germline V gene (reference sequence). The CDR3 has 14 residues. The V end was cut by 0 bases, the J end by 1 base, with 6 bases between. The CDR3 DNA reads TGCGCCAGCAGTGAGTCGTCGGGGAACACTGAAGCTTTCTTT. This sequence encodes CASSESSGNTEAFF.

The chain has TRBV29-1 and TRBJ2-7; D is perhaps TRBD1 (6 bases). The CDR3 covers 11 residues. Germline CDR1 reads SQVTM; CDR2 reads ANQGSEA. V was trimmed by 7 bases and J by 5 bases, leaving 12 bases between them. CDR3 sequence: CSALRGNEQYF. In DNA form, the CDR3 reads TGCAGCGCCCTCAGGGGCAACGAGCAGTACTTC.

The genes are TRBV6-1 and TRBJ1-2; the D gene is possibly TRBD1 (6 bases). V lost 6 bases and J lost 1, with 9 bases in between. From germline, CDR1 is MNHNS and CDR2 SASEGT. The CDR3 spans 13 residues. Here the CDR3 DNA reads TGTGCCAGCAGCGTACAGGGTAACTATGGCTACACCTTC. It is translated as CASSVQGNYGYTF.

The J gene is TRBJ2-7, the V gene TRBV6-6; a possible D gene is TRBD2 (6 bases). The length of the CDR3 is 14 residues. Trimming left V 2 bases short and J 3 bases short, with 11 bases between. Germline CDR1 MNHNY, CDR2 SVGAGI (reference sequence). This CDR3 is CASSYGAAGYEQYF. CDR3 in DNA: TGTGCCAGCAGTTACGGGGCAGCGGGCTACGAGCAGTACTTC.

This clone was detected only a few times. This chain links TRBV2 with TRBJ1-1; TRBD1 matches at 9 bases. Trimming cost V 7 bases and J 1 base; bases outside gene matches: 7. The CDR3 is made up of 15 amino acids. Germline V lookup: CDR1 SNHLY, CDR2 FYNNEI. In DNA, the CDR3 is TGTGCCAGCACCATAACACAGGGGGCGAACACTGAAGCTTTCTTT. The encoded protein is CASTITQGANTEAFF.

The chain has TRBV11-2 and TRBJ2-1; the match to TRBD2 covers 9 bases. Looked up from germline, CDR1 is SGHAT and CDR2 is FQNNGV. The trim removed 1 base at V and 8 bases at J, leaving 15 bases unmatched. The CDR3 consists of 18 residues. The CDR3: CASSLARPLAGPRDEQFF. In DNA, the CDR3 is TGTGCCAGCAGCTTAGCCCGCCCGCTAGCGGGGCCGCGTGATGAGCAGTTCTTC.

For this clone: The same CDR3 is also encoded by other DNA sequences in this sample. The chain has TRBV7-6 and TRBJ2-7; TRBD1 matches at 10 bases. V gave up 2 bases and J gave up 2 bases; unmatched junction bases: 6. This CDR3 is built from 16 residues. Per germline, CDR1 SGHVS and CDR2 FNYEAQ. CDR3 residues: CASSLLPGQGPYEQYF. CDR3 sequence (DNA): TGTGCCAGCAGCTTATTACCGGGACAGGGGCCCTACGAGCAGTACTTC.

The chain carries TRBV6-5 and TRBJ1-1, with unresolved D. The V end was cut by 0 bases, the J end by 5 bases, with 10 bases between. The germline CDR1 and CDR2 sequences are MNHEY and SVGAGI. The CDR3 runs 14 residues. The CDR3 nucleotides read TGTGCCAGCAGTTACTCGAGGGCGAGGACTGAAGCTTTCTTT. As protein: CASSYSRARTEAFF.